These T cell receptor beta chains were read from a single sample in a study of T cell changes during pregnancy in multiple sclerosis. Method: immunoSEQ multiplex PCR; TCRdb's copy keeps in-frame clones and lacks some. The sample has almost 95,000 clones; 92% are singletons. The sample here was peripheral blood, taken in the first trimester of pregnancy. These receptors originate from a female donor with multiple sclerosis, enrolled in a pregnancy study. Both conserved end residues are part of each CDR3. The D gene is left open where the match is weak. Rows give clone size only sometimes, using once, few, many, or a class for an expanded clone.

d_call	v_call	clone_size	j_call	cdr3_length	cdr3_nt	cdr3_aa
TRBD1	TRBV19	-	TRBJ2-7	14	TGTGCCAGTAGGACCGAGGACAGGCACTACGAGCAGTACTTC	CASRTEDRHYEQYF
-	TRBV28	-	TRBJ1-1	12	TGTGCCAGCAGTTTACAGAACACTGAAGCTTTCTTT	CASSLQNTEAFF
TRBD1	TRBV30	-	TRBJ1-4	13	TGTGCCTGGAGTAGACAGGGTAATGAAAAACTGTTTTTT	CAWSRQGNEKLFF
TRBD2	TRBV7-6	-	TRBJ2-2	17	TGTGCCAGCAGCTCGCGAGTGATACTAGCGGCAACCGGGGAGCTGTTTTTT	CASSSRVILAATGELFF
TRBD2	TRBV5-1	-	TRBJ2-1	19	TGCGCCAGCAGCTTGGTGGGGACTAGCGGGGGGGGCTCCTACAATGAGCAGTTCTTC	CASSLVGTSGGGSYNEQFF
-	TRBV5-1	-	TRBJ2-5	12	TGCGCCAGCAGCTTAGAGGGAGAGACCCAGTACTTC	CASSLEGETQYF
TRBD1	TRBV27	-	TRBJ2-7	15	TGTGCCAGCAGTGTCATCGGGACAGGGAAACACGAGCAGTACTTC	CASSVIGTGKHEQYF
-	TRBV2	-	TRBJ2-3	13	TGTGCCAGCACAGCGCCTAGCACAGATACGCAGTATTTT	CASTAPSTDTQYF
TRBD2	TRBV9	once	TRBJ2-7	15	TGTGCCAGCAGCCCCGGGACTAGCGCCCCCCACGAGCAGTACTTC	CASSPGTSAPHEQYF
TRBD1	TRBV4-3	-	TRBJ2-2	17	TGCGCCAGCAGCCAAGGTCCAGGGGGCTCTAACACCGGGGAGCTGTTTTTT	CASSQGPGGSNTGELFF
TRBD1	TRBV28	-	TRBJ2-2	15	TGTGCCAGCAGCCACACTACAGGGGGCATCGGGGAGCTGTTTTTT	CASSHTTGGIGELFF
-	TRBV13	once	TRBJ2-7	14	TGTGCCAGCAGCTTAGACAGGGAGACCTACGAGCAGTACTTC	CASSLDRETYEQYF
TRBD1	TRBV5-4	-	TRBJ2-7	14	TGTGCCAGCAGCTCGACAGGGTTGGATCGGGAGCAGTACTTC	CASSSTGLDREQYF
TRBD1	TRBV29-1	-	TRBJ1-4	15	TGCAGCGTTGCCCGGACAGGGGGTTCTAATGAAAAACTGTTTTTT	CSVARTGGSNEKLFF
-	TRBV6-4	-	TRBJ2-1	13	TGTGCCAGCAGTCGGGAGCCCTACAATGAGCAGTTCTTC	CASSREPYNEQFF
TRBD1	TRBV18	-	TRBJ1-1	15	TGTGCCAGCTCACCCCGGACAGGTGGCGGGACTGAAGCTTTCTTT	CASSPRTGGGTEAFF
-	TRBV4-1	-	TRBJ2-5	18	TGCGCCAGCAGCCAAGCGGTAGCTGTCAGTCCCAGTACTATCGCCCAGTACTTC	CASSQAVAVSPSTIAQYF
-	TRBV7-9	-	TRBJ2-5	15	TGTGCCAGCAGCTTAGCGGGGCCAGGGCGGGAGACCCAGTACTTC	CASSLAGPGRETQYF
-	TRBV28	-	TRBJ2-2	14	TGTGCCAGCAGTCCGTTGAGGGGGTCCGGGGAGCTGTTTTTT	CASSPLRGSGELFF
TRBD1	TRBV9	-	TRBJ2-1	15	TGTGCCAGCAGCGTAGGGGGACAGGGAATCTATGAGCAGTTCTTC	CASSVGGQGIYEQFF
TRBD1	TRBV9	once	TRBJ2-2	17	TGTGCCAGCAGCGCCACCCAGGGGGCGCCCAACACCGGGGAGCTGTTTTTT	CASSATQGAPNTGELFF
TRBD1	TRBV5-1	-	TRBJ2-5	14	TGCGCCAGCAGCCAGACAGGGTGGGAAGAGACCCAGTACTTC	CASSQTGWEETQYF
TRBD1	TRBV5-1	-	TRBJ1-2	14	TGCGCCAGCAGCTTGGAGGGACAGAACTATGGCTACACCTTC	CASSLEGQNYGYTF
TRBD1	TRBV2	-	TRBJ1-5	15	TGTGCCAGCAGAGAGACAGGGATGAGCAATCAGCCCCAGCATTTT	CASRETGMSNQPQHF
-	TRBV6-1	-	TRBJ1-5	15	TGTGCCAGCAGTGTTGGGACTTCGCAAGGGCAGCCCCAGCATTTT	CASSVGTSQGQPQHF
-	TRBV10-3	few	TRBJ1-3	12	TGTGCCATCGGGGGGATTGGAAACACCATATATTTT	CAIGGIGNTIYF
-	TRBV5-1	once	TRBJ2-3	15	TGCGCCAGCAGCTTACGGGGGCTAGCGGTCGATACGCAGTATTTT	CASSLRGLAVDTQYF